The following is a T cell receptor (beta chain) sequence with its context. This specimen comes from a study of blood T cell repertoires in COVID-19. About the study: Sites across the United States, Italy and Spain contributed samples from acute and convalescent COVID-19. PBMCs, B-cell-depleted T cells, or T cells provided the cDNA or gDNA that made up the material.

Using immunoSEQ multiplex PCR, the repertoire was profiled, and TCRdb retains in-frame clones only, with some absent. The data show 200,000 or so clones, about 82% seen once. V was clipped by 4 bases and J by 9 bases, with 13 bases between them. Germline V lookup: CDR1 LGHNA, CDR2 YNFKEQ. The CDR3 has 13 residues. This sequence was found in a woman aged 25-40 years with acute or convalescent COVID-19. This rearrangement joins TRBV4-2 to TRBJ1-5; D not certain. Sequencing was performed on peripheral blood. In DNA form, the CDR3 reads TGTGCCAGCAGCCTGGGAGGTGACCGGCCCCAGCATTTT. Its translation is CASSLGGDRPQHF.